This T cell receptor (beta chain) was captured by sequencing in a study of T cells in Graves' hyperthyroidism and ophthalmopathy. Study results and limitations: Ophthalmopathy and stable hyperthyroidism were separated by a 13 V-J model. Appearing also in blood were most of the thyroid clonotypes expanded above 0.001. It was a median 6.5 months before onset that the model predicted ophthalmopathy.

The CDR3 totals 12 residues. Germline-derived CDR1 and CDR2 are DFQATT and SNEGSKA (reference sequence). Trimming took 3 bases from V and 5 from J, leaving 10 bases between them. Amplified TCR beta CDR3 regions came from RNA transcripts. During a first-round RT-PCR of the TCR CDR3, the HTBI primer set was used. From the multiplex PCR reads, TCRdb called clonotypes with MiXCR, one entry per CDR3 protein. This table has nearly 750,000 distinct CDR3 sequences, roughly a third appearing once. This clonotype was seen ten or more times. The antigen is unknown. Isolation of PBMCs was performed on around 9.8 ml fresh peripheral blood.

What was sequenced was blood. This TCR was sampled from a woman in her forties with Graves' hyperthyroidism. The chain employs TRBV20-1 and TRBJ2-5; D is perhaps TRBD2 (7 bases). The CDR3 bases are TGCAGTGCTAGGGGGGGGCGGGAGACCCAGTACTTC. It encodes CSARGGRETQYF.